These T cell receptor beta chains were read from a single sample in a study of T cells in Graves' hyperthyroidism and ophthalmopathy. MiXCR, run by TCRdb on the multiplex PCR reads, gives a single entry per CDR3 protein. The data hold more than 500,000 distinct CDR3 sequences, with around 46% observed a single time. Source material: peripheral blood or thyroid tissue (not recorded which). These TCRs come from an adult woman with Graves' disease, either hyperthyroidism or ophthalmopathy (not recorded which). The CDR3 runs from the conserved cysteine through the conserved F or W. The order of the fields is D gene, clone size, V gene, J gene, CDR3 DNA, CDR3 protein. The D gene is left open where the match is weak. Clone size is not always given. Where it is, it says once, few, many or a class for expanded clones.

d_gene: -; abundance: many; v_gene: TRBV4-1; j_gene: TRBJ1-3; CDR3nt: TGCGCCAGCAGCGATAAGGGATTGTCTGGAAACACCATATATTTT; CDR3aa: CASSDKGLSGNTIYF
d_gene: -; abundance: many; v_gene: TRBV7-8; j_gene: TRBJ1-5; CDR3nt: TGTGCCAGCAGCGCCTTAAGGGTTAGCAATCAGCCCCAGCATTTT; CDR3aa: CASSALRVSNQPQHF
d_gene: -; abundance: many; v_gene: TRBV15; j_gene: TRBJ1-2; CDR3nt: TGTGCCACCAGCAGAACAAGCTCGCACAGCTACTATGGCTACACCTTC; CDR3aa: CATSRTSSHSYYGYTF
d_gene: -; abundance: once; v_gene: TRBV5-1; j_gene: TRBJ1-1; CDR3nt: TGCGCCAGCAGCCAGGGGAGTCGGAACACTGAAGCTTTCTTT; CDR3aa: CASSQGSRNTEAFF
d_gene: -; abundance: -; v_gene: TRBV28; j_gene: TRBJ1-5; CDR3nt: TGTGCCAGCATCAATACTGGCACGGCCGATCAGCCCCAGCATTTT; CDR3aa: CASINTGTADQPQHF
d_gene: TRBD1; abundance: -; v_gene: TRBV5-1; j_gene: TRBJ1-4; CDR3nt: TGCGCCAGCAGCTTGATAGGGACAGCAACTAATGAAAAACTGTTTTTT; CDR3aa: CASSLIGTATNEKLFF
d_gene: -; abundance: many; v_gene: TRBV29-1; j_gene: TRBJ2-7; CDR3nt: TGCAGCGTGGGCGCCAGCAGCGAGAACGAGCAGTACTTC; CDR3aa: CSVGASSENEQYF
d_gene: TRBD2; abundance: many; v_gene: TRBV13; j_gene: TRBJ2-5; CDR3nt: TGTGCCAGCAGCCCTTCATGGACTAGAAGGTTTGAGACCCAGTACTTC; CDR3aa: CASSPSWTRRFETQYF
d_gene: -; abundance: -; v_gene: TRBV12-3/TRBV12-4; j_gene: TRBJ1-2; CDR3nt: TGTGCCAGCAGCCTCGGGCCGCGTGTGGATGGCTACACCTTC; CDR3aa: CASSLGPRVDGYTF
d_gene: TRBD2; abundance: many; v_gene: TRBV5-6; j_gene: TRBJ2-7; CDR3nt: TGTGCCAGCAGCTTGGGGACTAGAATCGAGCAGTACTTC; CDR3aa: CASSLGTRIEQYF
d_gene: -; abundance: -; v_gene: TRBV24-1; j_gene: TRBJ2-1; CDR3nt: TGTGCCACCAGTGATTCACACGGGAGAGTTAGGAATGAGCAGTTCTTC; CDR3aa: CATSDSHGRVRNEQFF
d_gene: -; abundance: few; v_gene: TRBV5-6; j_gene: TRBJ1-5; CDR3nt: TGTGCCAGCAGTCCCGGACTCTATAGCGGGAATCAGCCCCAGCATTTT; CDR3aa: CASSPGLYSGNQPQHF
d_gene: TRBD2; abundance: many; v_gene: TRBV6-6; j_gene: TRBJ2-7; CDR3nt: TGTGCCAGCAGTTACTGGGGACTAGGATTGGGGGAGCAGTACTTC; CDR3aa: CASSYWGLGLGEQYF
d_gene: -; abundance: -; v_gene: TRBV18; j_gene: TRBJ2-5; CDR3nt: TGTGCCAGCTCACCTCGAACGGGGTATCAAGAGACCCAGTACTTC; CDR3aa: CASSPRTGYQETQYF
d_gene: -; abundance: -; v_gene: TRBV24-1; j_gene: TRBJ2-2; CDR3nt: TGTGCCACCAGTGTGGGGGAAGTAGGGGAGCAGTTTTTT; CDR3aa: CATSVGEVGEQFF
d_gene: TRBD2; abundance: -; v_gene: TRBV7-6; j_gene: TRBJ2-5; CDR3nt: TGTGCCAGCTCCCGGACTAGCGGAGGCGGAGAGACCCAGTACTTC; CDR3aa: CASSRTSGGGETQYF
d_gene: -; abundance: few; v_gene: TRBV2; j_gene: TRBJ1-1; CDR3nt: TGTGCCAGCAGGGGACGCCAGAACACTGAAGCTTTCTTT; CDR3aa: CASRGRQNTEAFF
d_gene: -; abundance: few; v_gene: TRBV7-2; j_gene: TRBJ2-7; CDR3nt: TGTGCCGCACCAGGTTGGGGGGTGGAAATTGACGAGCAGTACTTC; CDR3aa: CAAPGWGVEIDEQYF
d_gene: TRBD1; abundance: few; v_gene: TRBV7-2; j_gene: TRBJ1-2; CDR3nt: TGTGCCAGCAGCTTAGGGGGACAGGGCGGGTCCACCTTC; CDR3aa: CASSLGGQGGSTF
d_gene: -; abundance: many; v_gene: TRBV27; j_gene: TRBJ1-2; CDR3nt: TGTGCCAGCAGGAAGGACAGCAGCTATGGCTACACCTTC; CDR3aa: CASRKDSSYGYTF
d_gene: -; abundance: -; v_gene: TRBV28; j_gene: TRBJ2-2; CDR3nt: TGTGCCAGCAGTTTTACACACACCGGGGAGCTGTTTTTT; CDR3aa: CASSFTHTGELFF
d_gene: -; abundance: many; v_gene: TRBV13; j_gene: TRBJ2-5; CDR3nt: TGTGCCAGCAGCCCAGACAGGTCAGGGATGGAGACCCAGTACTTC; CDR3aa: CASSPDRSGMETQYF
d_gene: -; abundance: -; v_gene: TRBV20-1; j_gene: TRBJ2-3; CDR3nt: TGCAGTGCTCCCCTTGCTACAGATACGCAGTATTTT; CDR3aa: CSAPLATDTQYF
d_gene: TRBD2; abundance: -; v_gene: TRBV6-6; j_gene: TRBJ2-7; CDR3nt: TGTGCCAGCGGACTAGCGGGAGGGGATGAGCAGTACTTC; CDR3aa: CASGLAGGDEQYF
d_gene: -; abundance: -; v_gene: TRBV9; j_gene: TRBJ1-1; CDR3nt: TGTGTCAGCAGCGAGGACCCCCAAGGACCTGAGGCTTTCTTT; CDR3aa: CVSSEDPQGPEAFF
d_gene: TRBD2; abundance: many; v_gene: TRBV28; j_gene: TRBJ2-5; CDR3nt: TGTGCCAGCAGTCAATCGACTAGCGGAGAGGAGACCCAGTACTTC; CDR3aa: CASSQSTSGEETQYF
d_gene: -; abundance: -; v_gene: TRBV24-1; j_gene: TRBJ2-5; CDR3nt: TGTGCCACCAGTGATTTCTTTCAGGGTGGAGAGACCCAGTACTTC; CDR3aa: CATSDFFQGGETQYF
d_gene: TRBD1; abundance: -; v_gene: TRBV15; j_gene: TRBJ1-2; CDR3nt: TGTGCCACCAGCAGAGATAGCGGACAGGGCGGCGGCTACACCTTC; CDR3aa: CATSRDSGQGGGYTF
d_gene: TRBD1; abundance: -; v_gene: TRBV10-3; j_gene: TRBJ2-7; CDR3nt: TGTGCCATCAGACCGGGACAGGGGGCTTACGAGCAGTACTTC; CDR3aa: CAIRPGQGAYEQYF
d_gene: TRBD2; abundance: many; v_gene: TRBV20-1; j_gene: TRBJ2-7; CDR3nt: TGCAGTGGCCTACTAGCGGGAGGCCACGAGCAGTACTTC; CDR3aa: CSGLLAGGHEQYF
d_gene: -; abundance: few; v_gene: TRBV7-3; j_gene: TRBJ2-3; CDR3nt: TGTGCCAGCAGCTCCGTCACGGATACGCAGTATTTT; CDR3aa: CASSSVTDTQYF
d_gene: -; abundance: -; v_gene: TRBV13; j_gene: TRBJ2-6; CDR3nt: TGTGCCAGCAGCTTATTACAGGCTGGGGCCAACGTCCTGACTTTC; CDR3aa: CASSLLQAGANVLTF
d_gene: -; abundance: many; v_gene: TRBV15; j_gene: TRBJ2-7; CDR3nt: TGTGCCACCAGCAGAGATGGGTTTGGCTACGAGCAGTACTTC; CDR3aa: CATSRDGFGYEQYF
d_gene: TRBD2; abundance: many; v_gene: TRBV4-2; j_gene: TRBJ2-6; CDR3nt: TGTGCCAGCAGCCACGGGACTAAAGGGGCCAACGTCCTGACTTTC; CDR3aa: CASSHGTKGANVLTF
d_gene: -; abundance: many; v_gene: TRBV6-5; j_gene: TRBJ2-7; CDR3nt: TGTGCCAGCAGTTCTGGTCGGGGGCTCTCAAGCGAGCAGTACTTC; CDR3aa: CASSSGRGLSSEQYF
d_gene: TRBD1; abundance: -; v_gene: TRBV7-3; j_gene: TRBJ2-2; CDR3nt: TGTGCCAGCAGCTTAGCAGGGGGAGAGACCGGGGAGCTGTTTTTT; CDR3aa: CASSLAGGETGELFF
d_gene: TRBD2; abundance: -; v_gene: TRBV10-3; j_gene: TRBJ2-3; CDR3nt: TGTGCCATCGGTGCGGGAGAGTCAGATACGCAGTATTTT; CDR3aa: CAIGAGESDTQYF
d_gene: -; abundance: few; v_gene: TRBV12-3/TRBV12-4; j_gene: TRBJ1-5; CDR3nt: TGTGCTAGCAAAATTACCCTAAATCAGCCCCAGCATTTT; CDR3aa: CASKITLNQPQHF
d_gene: -; abundance: -; v_gene: TRBV6-6; j_gene: TRBJ1-2; CDR3nt: TGTGCCAGCAGTTATGGCAGCCCCTATGGCTACACCTTC; CDR3aa: CASSYGSPYGYTF
d_gene: TRBD2; abundance: -; v_gene: TRBV2; j_gene: TRBJ2-5; CDR3nt: TGTGCCAGCAGTGAAGCGCTTACTAGCGGGATGATGGAGACCCAGTACTTC; CDR3aa: CASSEALTSGMMETQYF
d_gene: -; abundance: -; v_gene: TRBV7-9; j_gene: TRBJ2-2; CDR3nt: TGTGCCGGCAGCTTAGTCTCGAACCAGGGGCAGACGAACACCGGGGAGCTGTTTTTT; CDR3aa: CAGSLVSNQGQTNTGELFF
d_gene: TRBD1; abundance: -; v_gene: TRBV29-1; j_gene: TRBJ2-2; CDR3nt: TGCAGCGTTGAAGCCACCACAGGGGGCACCGGGGAGCTGTTTTTT; CDR3aa: CSVEATTGGTGELFF
d_gene: TRBD2; abundance: -; v_gene: TRBV20-1; j_gene: TRBJ2-2; CDR3nt: TGCAGTGCTCCCTGGGACTACCTGAACACCGGGGAGCTGTTTTTT; CDR3aa: CSAPWDYLNTGELFF
d_gene: TRBD2; abundance: few; v_gene: TRBV28; j_gene: TRBJ2-5; CDR3nt: TGTGCCAGCAGTTCATTAGCGGGAAACCAAGAGACCCAGTACTTC; CDR3aa: CASSSLAGNQETQYF
d_gene: -; abundance: -; v_gene: TRBV2; j_gene: TRBJ1-1; CDR3nt: TGTGCCAGCACCCCGGGGTACACTGAAGCTTTCTTT; CDR3aa: CASTPGYTEAFF
d_gene: -; abundance: -; v_gene: TRBV4-1; j_gene: TRBJ1-3; CDR3nt: TGCGTCAGCAGCCAAGCGGACACGGTTGTTCCTGGAAACACCATATATTTT; CDR3aa: CVSSQADTVVPGNTIYF
d_gene: -; abundance: many; v_gene: TRBV13; j_gene: TRBJ2-7; CDR3nt: TGTGCCAGCAGCTCCCAGATATCCTACGAGCAGTACTTC; CDR3aa: CASSSQISYEQYF